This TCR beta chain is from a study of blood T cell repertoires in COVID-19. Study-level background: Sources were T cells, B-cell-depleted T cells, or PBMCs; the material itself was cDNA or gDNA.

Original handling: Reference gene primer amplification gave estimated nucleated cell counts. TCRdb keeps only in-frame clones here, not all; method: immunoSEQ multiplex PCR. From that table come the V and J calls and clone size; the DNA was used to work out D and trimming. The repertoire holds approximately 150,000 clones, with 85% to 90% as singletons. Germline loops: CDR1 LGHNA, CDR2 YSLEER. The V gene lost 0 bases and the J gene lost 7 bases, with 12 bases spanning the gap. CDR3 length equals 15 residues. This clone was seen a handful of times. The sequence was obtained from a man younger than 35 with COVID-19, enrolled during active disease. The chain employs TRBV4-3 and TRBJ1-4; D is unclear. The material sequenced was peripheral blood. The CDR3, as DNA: TGCGCCAGCAGCCAAGATCATGGGGAGGGTGAAAAACTGTTTTTT. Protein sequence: CASSQDHGEGEKLFF.